Below, 26 T cell receptor beta chains from the same sample are listed, as sequenced in a study of early T cells in non-severe SARS-CoV-2 infection. From the 5' RACE reads, TCRdb called clonotypes with MiXCR, one entry per CDR3 protein. This table has 43,000 or so distinct CDR3 sequences, 4% appearing once. Sequencing input: whole blood. These receptors were obtained from an adult who was a healthcare worker with PCR-confirmed SARS-CoV-2 infection or an uninfected control (not recorded which).

This sequence joins TRBV10-3 and TRBJ1-5; D unclear. Trimming shortened V by 7 bases and J by 3 bases, and 10 bases separated the two germline ends. Germline V gives CDR1 ENHRY, CDR2 SYGVKD. The CDR3 consists of 13 residues. CDR3 bases: TGTGCCATCACTGGGGATCACAATCAGCCCCAGCATTTT. Translated, it gives CAITGDHNQPQHF.

In this sample, this clonotype turned up many times. This sequence joins TRBV29-1 and TRBJ2-1; D is ambiguous. With 7 bases removed from V and 3 bases from J, the gap between germline ends came to 7 bases. This CDR3 is 11 amino acids long. Germline loops: CDR1 SQVTM, CDR2 ANQGSEA. CDR3: CSADRYNEQFF. Here the CDR3 DNA reads TGCAGCGCCGACCGCTACAATGAGCAGTTCTTC.

This clonotype has ten or more counts. The rearrangement uses TRBV7-9 and TRBJ1-5; no definite D call. CDR1 is SEHNR, CDR2 FQNEAQ, per germline (reference sequence). Trimming took 1 base from V and 7 from J, leaving 11 bases between them. The CDR3 runs to 14 residues. The CDR3 DNA reads as TGTGCCAGCAGCTTAGGGGTAATGGGGCAGCCCCAGCATTTT. It translates to CASSLGVMGQPQHF.

This clonotype was seen many times. The chain uses TRBV7-7 and TRBJ2-2; 8 bases line up with TRBD1. The germline V gene has CDR1 SSHAT and CDR2 FNYEAQ (reference sequence). The CDR3 consists of 19 residues. The CDR3 is CAILRPGGRTPKNTGELFF. The CDR3 DNA reads TGTGCTATCCTGCGACCAGGGGGCCGAACACCGAAGAACACCGGGGAGCTGTTTTTT.

This clonotype came up many times. The chain links TRBV10-3 to TRBJ1-1; D is unresolved. CDR3 length: 15 amino acids. Trimming pared 0 bases from V and 1 base from J, leaving 9 bases between. Germline V gene sequence: CDR1 ENHRY, CDR2 SYGVKD. CDR3 nucleotide sequence: TGTGCCATCAGTGAGTCGGCAGCAACGAACACTGAAGCTTTCTTT. It specifies CAISESAATNTEAFF.

The chain couples TRBV7-9 to TRBJ2-7, with 15 bases identical to TRBD2. The CDR3 is made up of 17 amino acids. Germline trimming cut 5 bases from V and 2 bases from J; bases unmatched to any gene: 7. The germline gives CDR1 SEHNR, CDR2 FQNEAQ (reference sequence). The CDR3 here is CASSMGTSGRPAYEQYF. The CDR3 bases are TGTGCCAGCAGCATGGGGACTAGCGGGAGGCCGGCCTACGAGCAGTACTTC.

Note on this clonotype: Mismatch with germline at one junction end may stem from a read error. The CDR3 protein is CASSPRQDFTDTQDF. The CDR3 nucleotides read TGTGCCAGCAGCCCAAGACAGGATTTCACAGATACGCAGGATTTT. The genes are TRBV5-5 and TRBJ2-3; possibly TRBD1 for D (6 bases). This CDR3 region has 15 residues. Looked up from germline, CDR1 is SGHKS and CDR2 is YYEKEE (reference sequence).

This clonotype has just a few counts. The chain carries TRBV11-3 and TRBJ2-1; D is unclear. Germline CDR1 SGHNT, CDR2 YENEEA. CDR3 length equals 11 residues. Trimming removed 4 bases from V and 5 bases from J, with 3 bases in between. The chain's CDR3 is CASSSHNEQFF. CDR3 nucleotides: TGTGCCAGCAGCTCGCACAATGAGCAGTTCTTC.

CDR3 loop: CASSSGGIYNEQFF. The CDR3 nucleotides are TGTGCCAGCAGCTCCGGCGGGATCTACAATGAGCAGTTCTTC. This rearrangement joins TRBV7-3 to TRBJ2-1, with a possible D match to TRBD2 (6 bases). CDR1 SGHTA and CDR2 FQGTGA come from the germline V gene. Trimming removed 4 bases at V and 3 bases at J, with 10 bases between. The CDR3 is made up of 14 amino acids.

Ten or more counts support this clonotype. The chain has TRBV3-1 and TRBJ1-4; D remains ambiguous. This CDR3 contains 14 residues. V lost 3 bases and J 6 bases, leaving 11 bases between the germline ends. Looked up from germline, CDR1 is LGHDT and CDR2 is YNNKEL (reference sequence). The CDR3 bases are TGTGCCAGCAGCCAGCAACAGCCTTATGAAAAACTGTTTTTT. Protein: CASSQQQPYEKLFF. Supplemented by reference TRBV3-1 and TRBJ1-4, the full variable domain reads DTAVSQTPKYLVTQMGNDKSIKCEQNLGHDTMYWYKQDSKKFLKIMFSYNNKELIINETVPNRFSPKSPDKAHLNLHINSLELGDSAVYFCASSQQQPYEKLFFGSGTQLSVL.

In its sample, this clonotype was seen many times. J is TRBJ2-7 and V is TRBV12-3 or TRBV12-4; TRBD2 matches 8 bases. CDR3 size: 13 residues. V lost 5 bases, J lost 5 bases, and 5 bases stayed unmatched. The chain's CDR3 is CASSGLADHEQYF. CDR3 bases: TGTGCCAGCAGTGGACTAGCCGACCACGAGCAGTACTTC.

This clonotype has ten or more counts. The chain couples TRBV7-8 to TRBJ2-7; 10 bases align to TRBD1. Trimming cost V 1 base and J 7 bases; bases outside gene matches: 7. CDR3 length equals 15 residues. Germline V gene data show CDR1 as SGHVS and CDR2 as FQNEAQ. CDR3 bases: TGTGCCAGCAGCTTAGTCCTGGGACAGGGGCGGGAGCAGTACTTC. Its translation is CASSLVLGQGREQYF. Variable domain in full (rest from reference TRBV7-8 and TRBJ2-7): GAGVSQSPRYKVAKRGQDVALRCDPISGHVSLFWYQQALGQGPEFLTYFQNEAQLDKSGLPSDRFFAERPEGSVSTLKIQRTQQEDSAVYLCASSLVLGQGREQYFGPGTRLTVT.

This clonotype was seen only a few times. The V gene is TRBV4-2, the J gene TRBJ1-1; TRBD1 agrees at 7 bases. J was trimmed by 5 bases and V by 0 bases; bases with no gene match: 15. The CDR3 runs to 18 residues. Germline CDR1 and CDR2: LGHNA and YNFKEQ. CDR3 sequence: CASSQDVPQGGLRTEAFF. The CDR3 nucleotides are TGTGCCAGCAGCCAAGATGTCCCCCAGGGGGGTCTGAGAACTGAAGCTTTCTTT.

This clonotype was counted only a few times. The V and J genes are TRBV19 and TRBJ1-5; D unresolved. The V gene lost 8 bases and the J gene lost 12 bases, with 14 bases spanning the gap. Per germline, CDR1 LNHDA and CDR2 SQIVND (reference sequence). This CDR3 spans 11 amino acids. The CDR3 spells CASSDPGFQHF. The CDR3, as DNA: TGTGCCAGTTCCGATCCGGGCTTCCAGCATTTT.

This clonotype was picked up many times. The chain has TRBV4-1 and TRBJ1-1; 7 bases map to TRBD1. The germline CDR1 and CDR2 sequences are MGHRA and YSYEKL. J was trimmed by 5 bases and V by 0 bases; bases with no gene match: 6. This CDR3 is 15 amino acids long. The CDR3 coding sequence is TGCGCCAGCAGCCAAGATCCTCAGGGGGAAACTGAAGCTTTCTTT. This codes for CASSQDPQGETEAFF.

This clonotype came up many times. The rearrangement uses TRBV6-5 and TRBJ1-1; no reliable D call. The V gene's germline CDR1 is MNHEY and CDR2 SVGAGI. Trimming removed 0 bases at V and 0 bases at J, with 8 bases between. The CDR3 is made up of 15 amino acids. CDR3 DNA: TGTGCCAGCAGTTACTCGATGGGGATGAACACTGAAGCTTTCTTT. Translation: CASSYSMGMNTEAFF.

This clonotype showed up many times. This sequence joins TRBV7-9 and TRBJ1-2; TRBD1 might be the D (5 bases). Germline V CDR1 and CDR2: SEHNR, FQNEAQ (reference sequence). V gave up 3 bases and J gave up 8 bases, with 25 bases separating them. The length of the CDR3 is 17 residues. The CDR3 region is CASSLDGHQASPGGYTF. The CDR3 region has the DNA TGTGCCAGCAGCTTGGACGGACACCAAGCCTCGCCGGGCGGCTACACCTTC.

The V and J genes are TRBV5-6 and TRBJ2-3; 7 nucleotides align to TRBD1. The CDR3 is 16 amino acids. The V and J ends lost 4 bases and 7 bases, in that order; junction bases with no gene match: 15. Germline V gene lookup returns CDR1 SGHDT and CDR2 YYEEEE. CDR3 nucleotides: TGTGCCAGCAGCCAGGTGGGACAGCCGACTGGAAATACGCAGTATTTT. Translation: CASSQVGQPTGNTQYF.

This clonotype showed up many times. This chain connects TRBV7-9 to TRBJ2-2, with D possibly matching TRBD1 (5 bases). The ends were cut back, 4 bases at V and 1 base at J, with 16 bases in the middle. CDR3 size: 17 residues. The germline CDR1 and CDR2 sequences are SEHNR and FQNEAQ (reference sequence). The CDR3 protein is CASSSTVSTVNTGELFF. The CDR3 nucleotides are TGTGCCAGCAGCTCTACCGTCTCGACAGTGAACACCGGGGAGCTGTTTTTT.

This clonotype has ten or more counts. This rearrangement joins TRBV5-6 to TRBJ2-3; 7 bases match TRBD2. Germline CDR1 reads SGHDT; CDR2 reads YYEEEE. With 4 bases clipped from V and 10 bases from J, the junction kept 27 bases outside the gene matches. The CDR3 runs 19 residues. In nucleotides, the CDR3 is TGTGCCAGCAGCCCCGGACTAGTTGTACAGTCCCCAGCGCGGGCCGCGCAGTATTTT. This encodes CASSPGLVVQSPARAAQYF.

This clonotype has ten or more counts. The gene calls are TRBV5-1 and TRBJ2-7, with TRBD2 as a possible D gene (5 bases). Germline V gene data show CDR1 as SGHRS and CDR2 as YFSETQ. V gave up 4 bases and J gave up 7 bases, with 12 bases separating them. The CDR3 spans 12 residues. Written as DNA, the CDR3 is TGCGCCAGCAGCCCAGAGGGTTGGGAGCAGTACTTC. This codes for CASSPEGWEQYF.

This clonotype occurred many times. Here the CDR3 DNA reads TGTGCCAGCAGCCTAGGCCCCAGCGACGACAATGAGCAGTTCTTC. It yields the protein CASSLGPSDDNEQFF. This chain connects TRBV7-6 to TRBJ2-1; no clear D gene. Germline assignment: CDR1 SGHVS and CDR2 FNYEAQ. The CDR3 is 15 residues long. V lost 5 bases and J lost 5, with 16 bases in between. The full variable domain, completed using reference TRBV7-6 and TRBJ2-1, is GAGVSQSPRYKVTKRGQDVALRCDPISGHVSLYWYRQALGQGPEFLTYFNYEAQQDKSGLPNDRFSAERPEGSISTLTIQRTEQRDSAMYRCASSLGPSDDNEQFFGPGTRLTVL.

This clonotype has a count of ten or more. The chain uses TRBV11-2 and TRBJ2-7, with a possible D match to TRBD2 (5 bases). Germline V gene data show CDR1 as SGHAT and CDR2 as FQNNGV. Trimming removed 5 bases at V and 7 bases at J, with 15 bases between. The CDR3 extends over 13 amino acids. Written as DNA, the CDR3 is TGTGCCAGCAGCCTACTCGTGGGCGGGGAGCAGTACTTC. This codes for CASSLLVGGEQYF.

This clonotype was counted only a few times. The V gene is TRBV20-1, the J gene TRBJ2-3; 10 nucleotides align to TRBD2. The germline V gene encodes CDR1 DFQATT and CDR2 SNEGSKA (reference sequence). V was clipped by 0 bases and J by 0 bases; unmatched bases: 9. CDR3 size: 18 residues. The CDR3 region is CSARDPSGGISSTDTQYF. Here the CDR3 DNA reads TGCAGTGCTAGAGATCCTAGCGGGGGAATTTCTAGCACAGATACGCAGTATTTT.

This clonotype came up many times. The V call is TRBV5-1, the J call TRBJ1-6; the match to TRBD1 covers 7 bases. Germline V gene lookup returns CDR1 SGHRS and CDR2 YFSETQ. J lost 5 bases, V lost 2 bases, and 7 bases had no gene match. The length of the CDR3 is 16 residues. CDR3 nucleotides: TGCGCCAGCAGCTTTTCCGCGACAGGGAATAATTCACCCCTCCACTTT. Translation: CASSFSATGNNSPLHF.

This clonotype showed up just a few times. This chain links TRBV12-3 or TRBV12-4 with TRBJ2-1; TRBD2 aligns across 11 bases. The CDR3 loop spans 17 amino acids. J lost 6 bases, V lost 5 bases, and 12 bases had no gene match. This chain's CDR3 is CASSDPVTSGSFNEQFF. In DNA form, the CDR3 reads TGTGCCAGCAGTGACCCGGTTACTAGCGGGAGTTTCAATGAGCAGTTCTTC.